This TCR beta chain originates from a study of blood T cell repertoires in COVID-19. During active infection, Seattle patients enrolled and were then monitored through disease. In the source study's methods: Cell counts per sample came from amplifying reference gene primers. The data were produced by immunoSEQ multiplex PCR, yet TCRdb's version contains in-frame clones alone and is incomplete. That table supplies the V and J calls and clone size; D and trimming were determined from the DNA. The sample has 65,000 to 85,000 clones; 65% to 90% are singletons. CDR1 and CDR2 from the germline V gene are LGHDT and YNNKEL (reference sequence). Trimming took 1 base from V and 1 from J, leaving 10 bases between them. The CDR3 totals 15 residues.

Sequencing was performed on peripheral blood. The chain links TRBV3-1 (or the pseudogene TRBV3-2) to TRBJ1-1, with unresolved D. The receptor comes from a man aged 80 or over with COVID-19, enrolled during active disease. The CDR3 nucleotides read TGTGCCAGCAGCCAAGTCGGCGCAGGGAACACTGAAGCTTTCTTT. Its translation: CASSQVGAGNTEAFF.